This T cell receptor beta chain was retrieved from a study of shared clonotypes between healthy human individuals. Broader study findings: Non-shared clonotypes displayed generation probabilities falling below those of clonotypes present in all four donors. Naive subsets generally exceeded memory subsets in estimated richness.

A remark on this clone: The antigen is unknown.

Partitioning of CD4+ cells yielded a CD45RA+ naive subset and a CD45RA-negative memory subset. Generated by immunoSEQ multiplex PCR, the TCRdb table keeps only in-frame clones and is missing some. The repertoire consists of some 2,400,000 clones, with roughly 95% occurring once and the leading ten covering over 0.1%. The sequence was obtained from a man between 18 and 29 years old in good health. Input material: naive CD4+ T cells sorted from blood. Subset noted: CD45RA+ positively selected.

The CDR3 loop reads CASSVRQGFGNNSPLHF. The CDR3 coding sequence is TGTGCCAGTAGTGTCCGACAGGGGTTTGGTAATAATTCACCCCTCCACTTT. The V gene is TRBV19, the J gene TRBJ1-6; 8 bases fit TRBD1. Germline CDR1 is LNHDA and CDR2 is SQIVND (reference sequence). After removal of 5 bases from V and 5 bases from J, the junction contained 11 bases not matched to a gene. The CDR3 runs 17 residues.